This entry concerns a single T cell receptor (beta chain). This clone has a single count. Its specific antigen is unknown. No base qualities exist here, and no much larger clone lies one base off it. Other DNA variants within this sample encode the same CDR3. This record comes from a study of shared clonotypes between healthy human individuals (dated by TCRdb to 2018 to 2020). Background for the entire study: Two women and three men aged 18 to 49 years were included in the cohort. Between about 0.94 and 8.9 billion PBMCs per donor were obtained by leukapheresis. For each donor, CD4 naive and CD4 memory were each run on three plates, CD8 naive on two plates, and CD8 memory on one plate. Different laboratories and diverse techniques were used to prepare libraries and sequence TCR repertoires, to increase sequencing depth and limit assay-specific biases. Blood TCR repertoires of roughly five healthy adults were deeply sequenced to estimate repertoire size and the extent of clonotype sharing between individuals. The paper's findings and limits, for the study overall: Compared with non-shared clonotypes, clonotypes shared by all four sorted-subset donors had higher generation probabilities. Pairwise subsampling led to the expectation that sequencing depth would affect the degree of clonotype sharing among donors. When a few donors were compared, the shared fraction of clonotypes was about 5% for naive CD4, around 3.5% for naive CD8, 2.3% for memory CD4, and approximately 0.4% for memory CD8. Incomplete sequencing was indicated by rarefaction of sorted-subset datasets, despite the large sequencing depth. Naive subsets generally had larger estimated clonotype richness than memory subsets. The small number of donors limited the genetic and exposure-history diversity represented. Sampling was restricted to blood, and TCR repertoires in tissue are likely to differ from TCR repertoires in blood.

The CDR3 holds 14 amino acids from the cysteine to the phenylalanine. Just the 42-base CDR3 DNA is kept, in frame starting at base 1. The germline V gene sets CDR1 to MDHEN and CDR2 to SYDVKM. The junction shows trimming of 3 bases on V and 3 bases on J, plus 8 bases between the germline ends. Using the deep immunoSEQ assay, multiplex PCR amplified TCR CDR3 regions from genomic DNA. Genomic DNA extracted from each cell subset was distributed evenly over all wells of several immunoSEQ 96-well plates, and each plate served as one replicate. For sorted subsets, 200 to 250 ng genomic DNA, equal to 25,000 to 35,000 T cell genomes, was loaded into each replicate PCR. The purified libraries were quantified using a Qubit 3.0 fluorometer, sized with a Bioanalyzer 2100, and then quantified again using the KAPA Library Quantification kit. A separate single-read 150-cycle Illumina NextSeq 550 flow cell was used to sequence each immunoSEQ 96-well plate. The source study handled its data this way. Because the immunoSEQ output included only junctional sequences and no quality scores, the filtering could not be the same as the filtering used for full-length reads. To assign V/J genes and CDR3, sequences were annotated using PyIR, a Python wrapper for IgBLAST v1.9, with IMGT germline references. Any read was removed if the V/J assignment was weak (E-value above 1e-6), the CDR3 was missing, or the read contained stop codons, out-of-frame junctions, or ambiguous translated residues. V3J clonotypes were defined as sequences sharing an identical inferred V gene, J gene, and CDR3 amino acid sequence. Percentage overlap between repertoires was calculated by dividing the number of shared unique clonotypes by the size of the smaller repertoire. RTK rarefaction, the Chao1 estimator, and Recon v2.1 estimates of unobserved clonotypes were used to assess repertoire richness. OLGA was used to compute generation probabilities for all TCRbeta clonotypes that the gDNA method yielded from a few donors. The clones in this table, taken by TCRdb from immuneACCESS, are in-frame only. Not every clone is retained; where verified, under half of the shortfall comes from an unresolved V gene, and the cause of the rest is unknown. D and trimming come from the DNA, and the V and J calls and clone size come from that table. A total of about 2 million clones appear in this sample, about 95% of them only once. 0.9% to 1.5% of the sample lies in the top ten.

CD8 naive samples were obtained by positive selection for CCR7 among CD45RO-negative cells, yielding a CD45RA+CCR7+ population from which TemRA cells were excluded. The donors were healthy, HIV-negative adults with no recently reported acute infections or vaccinations. Every donor was a Caucasian adult living in Nashville, Tennessee, USA. Blood was collected by leukapheresis, and PBMCs were isolated by Ficoll-Histopaque density gradient centrifugation and then cryopreserved in liquid nitrogen vapor phase. Analytical flow cytometry was used to check the purity and quantity of every magnetically sorted T cell population. Genomic DNA was isolated from each sorted fraction and quantified by UV absorbance on a Nanodrop 2000c.

The chain is made from TRBV28 and TRBJ2-2; the D segment is perhaps TRBD1 or TRBD2, each sharing 5 matched bases. This clonotype originated in a man aged 18-30 years in good health. The specimen sequenced was naive CD8+ T cells sorted from blood. Read against the paper, the sample's cell subset or site label means: CD45RA+CCR7+. The CDR3 amino acid sequence is: CASSLRGYTGELFF. The DNA sequence is as follows: TGTGCCAGCAGTTTGAGGGGCTACACCGGGGAGCTGTTTTTT.